This T cell receptor beta chain was recovered during a study of cytomegalovirus exposure and HLA in healthy donors. 60 Vbeta and 13 Jbeta primers were used in PCR. TCRdb's table, derived via immunoSEQ multiplex PCR, lists solely in-frame clones and lacks some. The table has 190,000 or so clones, roughly four fifths seen once. Between the trimmed V and J ends, which lost 4 bases and 0 bases, there was a span of 6 bases. This CDR3 is 13 amino acids long. Germline V gene sequence: CDR1 MNHNS, CDR2 SASEGT. This chain links TRBV6-1 with TRBJ1-2; D uncertain. This TCR was sampled from a woman between 50 and 59 years old in good health and CMV-seropositive. What was sequenced was PBMCs. The CDR3 protein is CASSGHTNYGYTF. The CDR3 nucleotides are TGTGCCAGCAGTGGACACACTAACTATGGCTACACCTTC.